This is a list of T cell receptor beta chains from one sample in a study of identical twins. TCRdb processed the 5' RACE reads anew with MiXCR; each CDR3 protein has one entry. The profile shows 250,000 to 300,000 distinct CDR3 sequences, about 9% of them singletons. These sequences were also reported in another study, on yellow fever vaccine responses in identical twins.

The sample consisted of CD8+ T cells sorted from blood. All receptors derive from a woman under 30 in good health. CDR3s include the opening cysteine and the closing phenylalanine or tryptophan. Each record gives: V gene, D gene, clone size, J gene, CDR3 protein, CDR3 DNA. The D gene is left open where the match is weak. Clone sizes are given selectively: once, few, many, or a class where the clone is expanded.

>TRBV28|.|few|TRBJ2-7
CASSLGPGGEQYF
TGTGCCAGCAGTTTGGGGCCGGGTGGAGAGCAGTACTTC
>TRBV6-5|.|.|TRBJ2-1
CASSYSVGEAGNEQFF
TGTGCCAGCAGTTACTCCGTGGGGGAGGCTGGGAATGAGCAGTTCTTC
>TRBV20-1|.|many|TRBJ2-7
CSAPGPIYEQYF
TGCAGTGCCCCGGGACCAATCTACGAGCAGTACTTC
>TRBV5-1|.|few|TRBJ2-7
CASSLVLGQAEYF
TGCGCCAGCAGCTTGGTCCTTGGACAAGCGGAGTACTTC
>TRBV6-5|.|.|TRBJ1-4
CASSSASATNEKLFF
TGTGCCAGCAGTTCCGCGTCCGCAACTAATGAAAAACTGTTTTTT
>TRBV5-1|.|few|TRBJ2-7
CASSLPGQNNEQYF
TGCGCCAGCAGCTTGCCGGGACAAAACAACGAGCAGTACTTC
>TRBV7-9|.|.|TRBJ2-7
CASSPTEAGEQYF
TGTGCCAGCAGCCCTACCGAGGCTGGGGAGCAGTACTTC
>TRBV27|TRBD2|.|TRBJ2-7
CASSLGWGGGALYEQYF
TGTGCCAGCAGTTTAGGGTGGGGCGGGGGGGCCTTATACGAGCAGTACTTC
>TRBV7-9|.|few|TRBJ2-7
CASSSAEGTGFEDEQYF
TGTGCCAGCAGCTCTGCTGAGGGGACGGGGTTTGAGGACGAGCAGTACTTC
>TRBV6-2/TRBV6-3|.|many|TRBJ1-1
CASSYVRDTEAFF
TGTGCCAGCAGTTACGTTCGGGACACTGAAGCTTTCTTT
>TRBV3-1|TRBD2|few|TRBJ2-3
CASSHPAGRSTDTQYF
TGTGCCAGCAGCCACCCAGCGGGGCGAAGCACAGATACGCAGTATTTT
>TRBV27|TRBD2|many|TRBJ2-5
CASSYGLVETQYF
TGTGCCAGCAGTTACGGACTAGTAGAGACCCAGTACTTC
>TRBV27|TRBD1|few|TRBJ2-7
CASSTGTGGPYEQYF
TGTGCCAGCTCGACCGGGACAGGGGGCCCCTACGAGCAGTACTTC
>TRBV6-6|.|many|TRBJ2-5
CASDRGAQYF
TGTGCCAGCGATAGGGGGGCCCAGTACTTC
>TRBV7-9|.|many|TRBJ2-7
CASSGTGSYEQYF
TGTGCCAGCTCCGGGACCGGCTCCTACGAGCAGTACTTC
>TRBV4-2|TRBD2|few|TRBJ2-1
CASSPKREGLYNEQFF
TGTGCCAGCAGTCCCAAGCGGGAGGGCCTCTACAATGAGCAGTTCTTC
>TRBV12-3/TRBV12-4|TRBD2|few|TRBJ2-1
CASSLSMASGSLNEQFF
TGTGCCAGCAGTTTATCTATGGCTAGCGGGAGTCTTAATGAGCAGTTCTTC
>TRBV4-1|.|few|TRBJ1-4
CASSQDGGPTGNEKLFF
TGCGCCAGCAGCCAAGATGGGGGACCGACGGGAAATGAAAAACTGTTTTTT
>TRBV6-1|.|.|TRBJ2-7
CATVKQGSAYEQYF
TGTGCCACAGTAAAACAGGGCAGTGCCTACGAGCAGTACTTC
>TRBV7-9|TRBD1|few|TRBJ1-2
CASTPAVAGGGYGYTF
TGTGCCAGCACCCCGGCCGTAGCAGGGGGGGGCTATGGCTACACCTTC
>TRBV29-1|.|many|TRBJ2-3
CSVPLPKGTDTQYF
TGCAGCGTCCCCTTGCCTAAGGGCACAGATACGCAGTATTTT
>TRBV5-1|TRBD2|.|TRBJ2-7
CASSFPLAGGISYEQYF
TGCGCCAGCAGCTTCCCATTAGCGGGAGGGATATCCTACGAGCAGTACTTC
>TRBV6-6|.|.|TRBJ2-7
CASSGPVGYEQYF
TGTGCCAGCAGCGGACCAGTCGGCTACGAGCAGTACTTC
>TRBV12-3/TRBV12-4|.|many|TRBJ2-1
CASSLEASVGLYNEQFF
TGTGCCAGCAGTTTAGAGGCCTCCGTAGGATTATACAATGAGCAGTTCTTC
>TRBV21-1|.|few|TRBJ2-4
CASSKRSPRVAKNIQYF
TGTGCCAGCAGCAAAAGAAGCCCCAGGGTAGCCAAAAACATTCAGTACTTC
>TRBV15|.|many|TRBJ1-6
CATSRIPGLETSLHF
TGTGCCACCAGCAGAATCCCGGGACTAGAAACATCCCTCCACTTT
>TRBV20-1|TRBD2|many|TRBJ2-7
CSASLAGDEQYF
TGCAGTGCAAGCCTAGCGGGAGACGAGCAGTACTTC
>TRBV11-2|TRBD2|.|TRBJ2-3
CASSSLLAPSTDTQYF
TGTGCCAGCAGCTCCCTACTAGCGCCAAGCACAGATACGCAGTATTTT
>TRBV7-2|TRBD2|few|TRBJ2-7
CASSSYSGDSYEQYF
TGTGCCAGCAGCTCTTATAGCGGGGACTCCTACGAGCAGTACTTC
>TRBV5-1|TRBD1|many|TRBJ2-5
CASSLAGTGGTMETQYF
TGCGCCAGCAGCTTGGCCGGGACAGGGGGCACGATGGAGACCCAGTACTTC
>TRBV12-3/TRBV12-4|.|few|TRBJ2-6
CASLPQSGSGANVLTF
TGTGCCAGCCTACCTCAGTCGGGGTCTGGGGCCAACGTCCTGACTTTC
>TRBV27|TRBD2|few|TRBJ2-7
CASSPSSGSREQYF
TGTGCCAGCAGTCCTAGTAGCGGGAGTAGAGAGCAGTACTTC
>TRBV6-5|.|few|TRBJ1-5
CASSYSISSPQHF
TGTGCCAGCAGTTACTCGATAAGTTCTCCTCAGCATTTT
>TRBV5-4|.|few|TRBJ1-1
CASSQRFSINAFF
TGTGCCAGCAGCCAGCGCTTCTCTATTAATGCTTTCTTT
>TRBV7-9|TRBD1|few|TRBJ2-7
CASSPRGRPLHEQYF
TGTGCCAGCAGCCCTAGGGGGCGGCCCCTGCACGAGCAGTACTTC
>TRBV4-1|.|few|TRBJ2-2
CASSRSSNTGELFF
TGCGCCAGCAGCCGTTCAAGTAACACCGGGGAGCTGTTTTTT
>TRBV29-1|.|many|TRBJ2-1
CSVLKGSYDEQFF
TGCAGCGTTCTAAAAGGATCTTACGATGAGCAGTTCTTC
>TRBV15|.|.|TRBJ2-5
CATSRPTQLPQETQYF
TGTGCCACCAGCAGACCCACCCAACTTCCCCAAGAGACCCAGTACTTC
>TRBV9|.|.|TRBJ2-3
CASSADPVDTQYF
TGTGCCAGCAGCGCGGACCCGGTGGATACGCAGTATTTT
>TRBV7-6|.|once|TRBJ2-1
CASSPTQGQFF
TGTGCCAGCAGCCCCACACAGGGGCAGTTCTTC
>TRBV4-3|.|few|TRBJ2-5
CASSQGLGGETQYF
TGCGCCAGCAGCCAAGGTCTGGGAGGAGAGACCCAGTACTTC
>TRBV5-5|.|.|TRBJ2-2
CASSQERLAGELFF
TGTGCCAGCAGCCAAGAACGGTTGGCCGGGGAGCTGTTTTTT
>TRBV7-2|.|.|TRBJ2-3
CASSFQYPSTDTQYF
TGTGCCAGCAGCTTCCAGTATCCTAGCACAGATACGCAGTATTTT
>TRBV4-1|TRBD2|many|TRBJ2-7
CASSQSPDSLLAGGPAFYEQYF
TGCGCCAGCAGCCAATCCCCGGACAGCCTACTAGCGGGAGGGCCGGCATTCTACGAGCAGTACTTC
>TRBV7-9|TRBD2|.|TRBJ2-1
CASSRTSGNYNEQFF
TGTGCCAGCAGCCGGACTAGCGGCAACTACAATGAGCAGTTCTTC
>TRBV18|.|.|TRBJ1-6
CASSPGNNSPLHF
TGTGCCAGCTCACCAGGAAATAATTCACCCCTCCACTTT
>TRBV19|.|few|TRBJ1-1
CASSIVGGANTEAFF
TGTGCCAGTAGTATCGTTGGGGGGGCGAACACTGAAGCTTTCTTT
>TRBV4-3|.|many|TRBJ2-1
CASSQERGLASYNEQFF
TGCGCCAGCAGCCAAGAACGGGGTCTAGCGTCCTACAATGAGCAGTTCTTC
>TRBV28|.|few|TRBJ2-3
CASSPLAGTGADTQYF
TGTGCCAGCAGTCCTCTGGCAGGGACGGGTGCAGATACGCAGTATTTT
>TRBV6-2/TRBV6-3|.|few|TRBJ1-2
CASSPVTGFVDYGYTF
TGTGCCAGCAGTCCTGTTACAGGGTTCGTTGACTATGGCTACACCTTC
>TRBV7-9|.|few|TRBJ1-2
CATPSGDGYTF
TGTGCCACACCGTCGGGGGATGGCTACACCTTC
>TRBV12-3/TRBV12-4|TRBD2|few|TRBJ2-1
CASKLASSYNEQFF
TGTGCCAGCAAACTAGCGAGCTCCTACAATGAGCAGTTCTTC
>TRBV10-3|.|.|TRBJ2-2
CASTDSTGELFF
TGTGCCAGCACGGACAGTACCGGGGAGCTGTTTTTT
>TRBV20-1|TRBD2|few|TRBJ2-3
CSARDLLADNTDTQYF
TGCAGTGCTAGAGATTTACTAGCGGACAACACAGATACGCAGTATTTT
>TRBV27|.|.|TRBJ2-3
CASRTRGGPYSTDTQYF
TGTGCCAGCAGGACCAGGGGGGGGCCCTATAGCACAGATACGCAGTATTTT
>TRBV12-3/TRBV12-4|TRBD1|once|TRBJ2-2
CASSLAGGIGELFF
TGTGCCAGCAGTCTAGCAGGGGGCATCGGGGAGCTGTTTTTT
>TRBV6-2/TRBV6-3|.|many|TRBJ2-2
CASKEGTWNTGELFF
TGTGCCAGCAAGGAGGGGACATGGAACACCGGGGAGCTGTTTTTT
>TRBV5-6|.|few|TRBJ2-2
CASSPRFSGELFF
TGTGCCAGCAGCCCGAGGTTTTCCGGGGAGCTGTTTTTT
>TRBV5-1|.|few|TRBJ1-4
CASSFAGPNEKLFF
TGCGCCAGCAGCTTCGCAGGTCCGAATGAAAAACTGTTTTTT